Reported below is one T cell receptor (beta chain). Its antigen remains unidentified. Primers: 60 Vbeta forward and 13 Jbeta reverse. Using immunoSEQ multiplex PCR, the repertoire was profiled, and TCRdb retains in-frame clones only, with some absent. The table has about 200,000 clones, approximately 79% seen once. The data were obtained in a study of cytomegalovirus exposure and HLA in healthy donors. CDR3 length equals 15 residues. Germline values: CDR1 GTSNPN, CDR2 SVGIG (reference sequence). V lost 2 bases and J 0 bases, leaving 11 bases between the germline ends. Study-level findings and limits: Highest at DRB1 and lowest at HLA-C, TCR association rates differed among HLA loci in a later analysis.

This chain links TRBV30 with TRBJ1-5; D ambiguous. Sequenced: PBMCs. This receptor was identified in a male donor in good health and CMV-seronegative. CDR3: CAWSSAGYSNQPQHF. CDR3 nucleotides: TGTGCCTGGAGTAGTGCGGGGTATAGCAATCAGCCCCAGCATTTT.